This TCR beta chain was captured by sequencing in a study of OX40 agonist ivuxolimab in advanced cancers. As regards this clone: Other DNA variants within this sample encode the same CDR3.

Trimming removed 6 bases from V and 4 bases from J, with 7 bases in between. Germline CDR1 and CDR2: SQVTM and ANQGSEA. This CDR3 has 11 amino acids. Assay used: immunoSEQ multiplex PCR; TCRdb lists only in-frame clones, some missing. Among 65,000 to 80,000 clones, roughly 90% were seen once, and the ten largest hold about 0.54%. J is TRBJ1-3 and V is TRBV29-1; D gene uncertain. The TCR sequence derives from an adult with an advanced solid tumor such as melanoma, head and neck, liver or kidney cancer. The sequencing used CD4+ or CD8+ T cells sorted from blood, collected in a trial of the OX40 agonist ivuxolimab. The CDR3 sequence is CSVLVGNTIYF. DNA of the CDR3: TGCAGCGTGTTGGTAGGAAACACCATATATTTT.